Below, 26 T cell receptor beta chains from the same sample are listed, as sequenced in a study of T cell repertoires in cytomegalovirus infection. TCRdb passed the reads through MiXCR, listing each CDR3 protein once. The data contain some 500,000 distinct CDR3 sequences, around a third of them singletons. These TCRs are of unknown antigen specificity. The source material was cultured PBMCs, sampled from culture after CMV antigen stimulation. Source of these receptors: a human donor in good health (CMV status not recorded). Some clones in this sample may be carry-over from other donors' samples.

This clonotype was seen a few times. This sequence joins TRBV7-2 and TRBJ2-3; D possibly corresponds to TRBD1 (6 bases). Germline V lookup: CDR1 SGHTA, CDR2 FQGNSA. This CDR3 spans 16 amino acids. V lost 0 bases and J lost 7, with 17 bases in between. CDR3 loop: CASSLAAPGAANTQYF. The DNA of the CDR3 is TGTGCCAGCAGCTTAGCCGCGCCAGGGGCGGCGAATACGCAGTATTTT.

The chain couples TRBV28 to TRBJ2-7, with 7 bases matching TRBD1. Germline V gene lookup returns CDR1 MDHEN and CDR2 SYDVKM. There are 15 residues in the CDR3. Trimming removed 7 bases from V and 1 base from J; junction bases left unmatched: 10. The CDR3 sequence is CASKKGQLISYEQYF. CDR3 nucleotide sequence: TGTGCCAGCAAGAAGGGACAGCTCATATCCTACGAGCAGTACTTC.

This clonotype was picked up many times. This chain uses TRBV7-6 with TRBJ2-5; the D gene is possibly TRBD2 (7 bases). The CDR3 sequence is 19 residues long. CDR1 SGHVS and CDR2 FNYEAQ come from the germline V gene. Trimming removed 2 bases at V and 2 bases at J, with 24 bases between. CDR3: CASSLIPPGGRRGQETQYF. DNA of the CDR3: TGTGCCAGCAGCTTAATACCTCCGGGAGGCCGTAGGGGGCAAGAGACCCAGTACTTC.

The V call is TRBV12-3 or TRBV12-4, the J call TRBJ1-1; no definite D call. The CDR3 spans 12 residues. CDR3: CASQIGGTEAFF. The CDR3 bases are TGTGCTTCCCAGATCGGTGGCACTGAAGCTTTCTTT.

The chain employs TRBV29-1 and TRBJ2-3, with a weak D call TRBD2 (6 bases). Germline V gene sequence: CDR1 SQVTM, CDR2 ANQGSEA. Trimming took off 3 bases at V and 4 bases at J, with 11 bases between the two ends. The CDR3 consists of 13 residues. CDR3 region: CSVDYGGPDTQYF. For the CDR3, the DNA is TGCAGCGTTGATTACGGGGGTCCAGATACGCAGTATTTT.

The table lists this clonotype with a few counts. The chain is built from TRBV25-1 and TRBJ2-7; 7 bases match TRBD2. From germline, CDR1 is MGHDK and CDR2 SYGVNS. The CDR3 covers 15 residues. The V segment lost 2 bases and the J segment 2 bases; nucleotides outside the gene matches: 6. CDR3 in DNA: TGTGCCAGCAGTGAAGGGGCTAGCGGACCCTACGAGCAGTACTTC. This sequence encodes CASSEGASGPYEQYF.

This clonotype was observed at least ten times. V usage is TRBV7-8 and J usage is TRBJ1-1; D ambiguous. The germline CDR1 and CDR2 sequences are SGHVS and FQNEAQ. Between the trimmed V and J ends, which lost 3 bases and 0 bases, there was a span of 11 bases. The CDR3 is 15 residues long. The CDR3 is CASSLREGMNTEAFF. The CDR3 DNA follows: TGTGCCAGCAGCTTGAGAGAGGGTATGAACACTGAAGCTTTCTTT.

The V call is TRBV5-1, the J call TRBJ2-5, with D uncertain. CDR3 length equals 15 residues. Germline V CDR1 and CDR2: SGHRS, YFSETQ. Trimming removed 3 bases at V and 2 bases at J, with 14 bases between. The CDR3 sequence: CASSSLHAPQETQYF. The CDR3 nucleotides are TGCGCCAGCAGCTCGTTACACGCGCCACAAGAGACCCAGTACTTC.

The rearrangement links TRBV7-2 to TRBJ1-4; D might be TRBD1 (5 bases). In germline, CDR1 is SGHTA, CDR2 FQGNSA. V was shortened by 5 bases and J by 5 bases, with 15 bases between the two germline ends. The length of the CDR3 is 15 residues. CDR3: CASSRNEGTNEKLFF. In DNA form, the CDR3 reads TGTGCCAGCAGCCGGAACGAGGGGACGAATGAAAAACTGTTTTTT.

The chain is built from TRBV30 and TRBJ2-1; no clear D. Germline V gene data show CDR1 as GTSNPN and CDR2 as SVGIG (reference sequence). V was cut by 0 bases and J by 5 bases, with 11 bases left in between. The CDR3 spans 14 residues. Here the CDR3 reads CAWSVPVIHNEQFF. The CDR3 bases are TGTGCCTGGAGTGTTCCCGTTATCCACAATGAGCAGTTCTTC.

This chain uses TRBV7-8 with TRBJ2-7; D possibly uses TRBD1 or TRBD2 (5 bases each). The length of the CDR3 is 16 residues. V lost 0 bases, J lost 6 bases, and 18 bases lay in between. Germline V gives CDR1 SGHVS, CDR2 FQNEAQ. CDR3 loop: CASSLALGEPPLEQYF. DNA of the CDR3: TGTGCCAGCAGCTTAGCATTGGGGGAGCCACCCCTCGAGCAGTACTTC. The full variable domain, in which reference TRBV7-8 and TRBJ2-7 provide the parts outside the CDR3, is GAGVSQSPRYKVAKRGQDVALRCDPISGHVSLFWYQQALGQGPEFLTYFQNEAQLDKSGLPSDRFFAERPEGSVSTLKIQRTQQEDSAVYLCASSLALGEPPLEQYFGPGTRLTVT.

The J gene is TRBJ2-5, the V gene TRBV14; 9 positions agree with TRBD1. Germline V lookup: CDR1 SGHDN, CDR2 FVKESK. CDR3 length: 16 amino acids. Trimming cost V 3 bases and J 5 bases; bases outside gene matches: 10. Written as DNA, the CDR3 is TGTGCCAGCAGCCAGAGAAGATACAGGGGGCTGGAGACCCAGTACTTC. This encodes CASSQRRYRGLETQYF.

Many counts were recorded for this clonotype. The V and J genes are TRBV7-8 and TRBJ1-4, with D unresolved. Germline lookup yields CDR1 SGHVS and CDR2 FQNEAQ. Between the trimmed V and J ends, which lost 10 bases and 0 bases, there was a span of 24 bases. The CDR3 is 18 residues long. In nucleotides, the CDR3 is TGTGCCACCGTTGCTAGACGTTGGGCGGATCCAACTAATGAAAAACTGTTTTTT. Translated, it gives CATVARRWADPTNEKLFF.

This clonotype appeared a few times. V and J are TRBV6-6 and TRBJ2-7; 8 bases match TRBD1. Germline lookup yields CDR1 MNHNY and CDR2 SVGAGI (reference sequence). The CDR3 loop spans 15 amino acids. J gave up 3 bases and V 1 base, and 5 bases lay outside the gene matches. The CDR3 nucleotides read TGTGCCAGCAGTTACTATGGACAGGGTGACTACGAGCAGTACTTC. It is translated as CASSYYGQGDYEQYF.

The chain joins TRBV12-3 or TRBV12-4 to TRBJ2-7, with 9 positions matching TRBD2. With 6 bases clipped from V and 5 bases from J, the junction kept 8 bases outside the gene matches. CDR3 length: 14 amino acids. The CDR3 DNA reads TGTGCCAGCAGGCGAAGCGGGAGGAAGAACGAGCAGTACTTC. This gives the protein CASRRSGRKNEQYF.

The V call is TRBV11-2, the J call TRBJ2-1; D not resolved. The CDR3 loop spans 14 amino acids. Trimming left V 5 bases short and J 6 bases short, with 14 bases between. CDR1 and CDR2 from the germline V gene are SGHAT and FQNNGV. The CDR3 DNA sequence: TGTGCCAGCAGCCCACTGACTGGCTTCAATGAGCAGTTCTTC. It is translated as CASSPLTGFNEQFF.

This chain connects TRBV12-3 or TRBV12-4 to TRBJ2-3; the D is unclear. V lost 1 base and J 6 bases, leaving 8 bases between the germline ends. This CDR3 comprises 13 residues. CDR3 bases: TGTGCCAGCAGTTTAGACGCGGATGATACGCAGTATTTT. Residues: CASSLDADDTQYF.

This clonotype showed up just a few times. The chain uses TRBV12-5 and TRBJ1-2; 8 bases fit TRBD1. CDR3 length equals 16 residues. Trimming at V came to 1 base and at J to 8 bases, leaving 12 bases not matched to a gene. Germline-derived CDR1 and CDR2 are LGHNT and FRNRAP. The CDR3, as DNA: TGTGCTAGTGGTTTGGCGACAGGGGAGGCTCCTCGCGGCTACACCTTC. Encoded protein: CASGLATGEAPRGYTF.

The V and J genes are TRBV24-1 and TRBJ2-2; 7 bases line up with TRBD2. The CDR3 sequence is 14 residues long. Per the germline V gene, CDR1 is KGHDR and CDR2 is SFDVKD. The J segment lost 5 bases and the V segment lost 9 bases, leaving 8 bases of the junction unmatched. This chain's CDR3 is CATATPAGTGELFF. In DNA, the CDR3 is TGTGCCACCGCGACTCCAGCGGGGACCGGGGAGCTGTTTTTT.

This clonotype was found a few times. The chain joins TRBV7-2 to TRBJ2-1, with 15 bases lining up with TRBD2. Germline CDR1 SGHTA, CDR2 FQGNSA. J was trimmed by 12 bases and V by 3 bases; bases with no gene match: 6. The CDR3 consists of 15 residues. CDR3 residues: CASSLPGLAGGLQFF. The CDR3 bases are TGTGCCAGCAGCTTGCCGGGACTAGCGGGAGGTTTGCAGTTCTTC.

This clonotype has more than one count but fewer than ten. The J gene is TRBJ2-7, the V gene TRBV6-1; the D gene is possibly TRBD2 (5 bases). Germline V gene data show CDR1 as MNHNS and CDR2 as SASEGT. This CDR3 comprises 12 residues. Trimming removed 7 bases at V and 6 bases at J, with 13 bases between. The CDR3: CASTATRGEQYV. The CDR3 DNA is TGTGCCAGCACCGCGACTCGGGGCGAGCAGTACGTC.

This clonotype has more than one count but fewer than ten. The chain combines TRBV20-1 with TRBJ2-2; perhaps TRBD2 as D (5 bases). Between the trimmed V and J ends, which lost 0 bases and 6 bases, there was a span of 11 bases. CDR1 DFQATT and CDR2 SNEGSKA come from the germline V gene (reference sequence). The CDR3 totals 14 residues. The CDR3 bases are TGCAGTGCTAGAGATTCTCGGGGTTCCGGGGAGCTGTTTTTT. Translating gives CSARDSRGSGELFF.

This clonotype was observed once. The chain joins TRBV19 to TRBJ2-2; D may be TRBD1 (6 bases). Germline V CDR1 and CDR2: LNHDA, SQIVND (reference sequence). CDR3 length: 19 amino acids. Trimming removed 3 bases at V and 1 base at J, with 21 bases between. CDR3 residues: CASSMPPFRGRGNTGELFF. CDR3 coding DNA: TGTGCCAGTAGTATGCCCCCCTTTAGGGGGAGAGGGAACACCGGGGAGCTGTTTTTT. The whole variable domain, remainder taken from reference TRBV19 and TRBJ2-2, is DGGITQSPKYLFRKEGQNVTLSCEQNLNHDAMYWYRQDPGQGLRLIYYSQIVNDFQKGDIAEGYSVSREKKESFPLTVTSAQKNPTAFYLCASSMPPFRGRGNTGELFFGEGSRLTVL.

This clonotype was counted a few times. The rearrangement joins TRBV4-3 to TRBJ2-3; D uncertain. V lost 0 bases and J 6 bases, leaving 19 bases between the germline ends. This CDR3 comprises 17 residues. CDR1 and CDR2 from the germline V gene are LGHNA and YSLEER. The CDR3 nucleotides are TGCGCCAGCAGCCAAGATCGGGCCCCTGATTTTGCGGATACGCAGTATTTT. This encodes CASSQDRAPDFADTQYF.

The genes are TRBV6-5 and TRBJ2-1; D possibly uses TRBD1 or TRBD2 (5 bases each). Germline-derived CDR1 and CDR2 are MNHEY and SVGAGI. Trimming took off 2 bases at V and 8 bases at J, with 13 bases between the two ends. This CDR3 is built from 14 residues. CDR3 nucleotides: TGTGCCAGCAGTTACGGACGGGGCGGTTATGAGCAGTTCTTC. The encoded protein is CASSYGRGGYEQFF.

This clonotype has only a few counts. Given the absence of the conserved phenylalanine or tryptophan at the CDR3 end, a read error is likely. It is unclear where the CDR3 begins or ends on the DNA, so no DNA is shown, and the CDR3 is as TCRdb lists it. This sequence joins TRBV4-3 and TRBJ2-7; the D call in the table, TRBD2, was not verified against the DNA. Germline CDR1 and CDR2: LGHNA and YSLEER. The CDR3 is 10 amino acids long, termini counted. The CDR3 reads CASSQEGRRA.